This T cell receptor (beta chain) was recovered during a study of a mutant IDH1 vaccine in newly diagnosed glioma. The overall study: At weeks 1, 3, 5, 7, 11, 15, 19 and 23, patients received a vaccination, eight in all. Every participant had undergone radiotherapy, temozolomide, or both before, and most underwent both.

The length of the CDR3 is 16 residues. CDR1 and CDR2 (germline): SQVTM, ANQGSEA. The germline V and J ends were trimmed by 0 bases and 0 bases, with 13 bases remaining between them. This clone has a single count. Its antigen is still unknown. Profiling relied on immunoSEQ multiplex PCR, and the TCRdb table lists in-frame clones only, not all of them. The sample records 70,000 to 90,000 clones, approximately 85% being singletons. Time point of the sample: week 23, last vaccination. The investigators gave 300 ug of mutant IDH1 20-mer peptide in each vaccine dose, together with topical imiquimod. Donor diagnoses consisted of new WHO grade 3 or 4 IDH1-mutant, ATRX-lost astrocytomas.

The TCR sequence derives from a man under 40 with glioma. Some clones in this sample may be carry-over from other donors' samples. Sequenced here: PBMCs, sampled from a glioma patient whose treatment included an IDH1 peptide vaccine. This sequence joins TRBV29-1 and TRBJ2-3; D may match TRBD1 or TRBD2 (5 bases each). CDR3 in DNA: TGCAGCGTTGAAGAGCCGGGACCCGTGAGCACAGATACGCAGTATTTT. It specifies CSVEEPGPVSTDTQYF.